The 27 T cell receptor beta chains below all came from one sample that was sequenced in a study of cytomegalovirus exposure and HLA in healthy donors. 60 Vbeta and 13 Jbeta primers were used in PCR. Here immunoSEQ multiplex PCR was the method, and the copy in TCRdb shows in-frame clones only, minus some. The sample contains about 160,000 clones, 60% to 80% of which appear only once. The material sequenced was PBMCs. These receptors were obtained from a man between 18 and 29 years old in good health and CMV-seropositive.

This clone was detected only a few times. The chain employs TRBV7-3 and TRBJ2-2, with D perhaps matching TRBD2 (7 bases). The V gene's germline CDR1 is SGHTA and CDR2 FQGTGA. The CDR3 has 16 amino acids. V was shortened by 5 bases and J by 3 bases, with 16 bases between the two germline ends. This CDR3 reads CASSRLGGGDTGELFF. The CDR3 region has the DNA TGTGCCAGCAGCCGTCTGGGGGGGGGCGACACCGGGGAGCTGTTTTTT. The complete variable domain, with remaining parts taken from reference TRBV7-3 and TRBJ2-2, reads GAGVSQTPSNKVTEKGKYVELRCDPISGHTALYWYRQSLGQGPEFLIYFQGTGAADDSGLPNDRFFAVRPEGSVSTLKIQRTERGDSAVYLCASSRLGGGDTGELFFGEGSRLTVL.

The CDR3 bases are TGTGCCAGCAGCTTGTTTGGAGAAGAGACCCAGTACTTC. Residues: CASSLFGEETQYF. The rearrangement links TRBV7-9 to TRBJ2-5; no clear D gene. V lost 3 bases to trimming and J lost 3 bases, with 8 bases between them. CDR3 length: 13 residues. CDR1 is SEHNR, CDR2 FQNEAQ, per germline (reference sequence). The variable domain in full, with the rest retrieved from reference TRBV7-9 and TRBJ2-5, is DTGVSQNPRHKITKRGQNVTFRCDPISEHNRLYWYRQTLGQGPEFLTYFQNEAQLEKSRLLSDRFSAERPKGSFSTLEIQRTEQGDSAMYLCASSLFGEETQYFGPGTRLLVL.

V usage is TRBV6-1 and J usage is TRBJ2-7; maybe TRBD2 (5 bases). The CDR3 runs 12 residues. V lost 8 bases, J lost 0 bases, and 8 bases lay in between. The germline V gene encodes CDR1 MNHNS and CDR2 SASEGT. The CDR3 DNA reads TGTGCCAGCCGGCTAGCCTCCTACGAGCAGTACTTC. Its translation: CASRLASYEQYF.

The CDR3 is CASSLGREPYNEQFF. The CDR3 DNA follows: TGTGCCAGCAGCTTAGGGCGGGAACCCTACAATGAGCAGTTCTTC. V gene TRBV11-3 combines with J gene TRBJ2-1; possible D gene TRBD2, 6 bases. With 1 base removed from V and 2 bases from J, the gap between germline ends came to 9 bases. The germline V gene has CDR1 SGHNT and CDR2 YENEEA. This CDR3 spans 15 amino acids.

This clone occurred a few times. This sequence joins TRBV6-1 and TRBJ1-1, with TRBD1 identical over 10 bases. The CDR3 sequence is 16 residues long. Per the germline V gene, CDR1 is MNHNS and CDR2 is SASEGT. Trimming removed 3 bases from V and 7 bases from J; junction bases left unmatched: 11. The CDR3 region is CASSDTLDRGQNEAFF. In DNA, the CDR3 is TGTGCCAGCAGTGACACGCTTGACAGGGGGCAAAATGAAGCTTTCTTT.

The chain carries TRBV5-5 and TRBJ1-2; possibly TRBD1 for D (6 bases). Between the trimmed V and J ends, which lost 0 bases and 5 bases, there was a span of 17 bases. CDR3 length: 16 residues. CDR1 is SGHKS, CDR2 YYEKEE, per germline (reference sequence). The CDR3 nucleotides read TGTGCCAGCAGCTTGGTGGGTTACAGGGAGCGATATGGCTACACCTTC. Amino acid sequence: CASSLVGYRERYGYTF.

The chain links TRBV4-1 to TRBJ2-2, with 8 positions matching TRBD2. V was pared by 1 base and J by 6 bases, with 4 bases of the junction left unmatched. This CDR3 is 15 amino acids long. Per germline, CDR1 MGHRA and CDR2 YSYEKL. The CDR3 DNA follows: TGCGCCAGCAGCCAAGCGGGGGGGATGGCCGGGGAGCTGTTTTTT. Its translation: CASSQAGGMAGELFF.

This clone occurred once. The chain links TRBV9 to TRBJ1-2; 7 nucleotides align to TRBD1. The germline V gene encodes CDR1 SGDLS and CDR2 YYNGEE. The CDR3 contains 14 residues. Losses at the gene ends were 0 bases for V and 1 base for J; bases not matched to a gene: 0. CDR3 protein: CASSVGTGNYGYTF. The CDR3 bases are TGTGCCAGCAGCGTAGGGACAGGTAACTATGGCTACACCTTC.

This clone was observed a few times. The rearrangement links TRBV7-2 to TRBJ2-7; 7 bases agree with TRBD2. Germline V gives CDR1 SGHTA, CDR2 FQGNSA. With 3 bases clipped from V and 3 bases from J, the junction kept 8 bases outside the gene matches. This CDR3 is 15 amino acids long. CDR3 sequence reads: CASSFVTSRDYEQYF. CDR3 bases: TGTGCCAGCAGCTTCGTGACTAGCCGCGACTACGAGCAGTACTTC.

V and J are TRBV19 and TRBJ1-5, with 12 bases aligning to TRBD1. The ends lost 5 bases at V and 0 bases at J; junction bases unmatched: 5. The CDR3 spans 17 residues. Germline-derived CDR1 and CDR2 are LNHDA and SQIVND (reference sequence). The CDR3 nucleotides read TGTGCCAGTAGTGGGACAGGGGGCCCCTATAGCAATCAGCCCCAGCATTTT. Its protein is CASSGTGGPYSNQPQHF.

The V gene is TRBV7-9, the J gene TRBJ1-4; 9 nucleotides match TRBD1. CDR3 length: 15 residues. Germline CDR1 is SEHNR and CDR2 is FQNEAQ (reference sequence). The J segment lost 7 bases and the V segment lost 4 bases, leaving 7 bases of the junction unmatched. This chain's CDR3 is CASSSHRQGVEKLFF. The CDR3 DNA reads as TGTGCCAGCAGCTCTCATCGACAGGGGGTTGAAAAACTGTTTTTT.

The rearrangement uses TRBV18 and TRBJ2-5; the D gene is possibly TRBD1 (5 bases). This CDR3 has 14 residues. The V gene's germline CDR1 is KGHSH and CDR2 LQKENI. V was clipped by 5 bases and J by 1 base, with 11 bases between them. The CDR3 nucleotides read TGTGCCAGCTCATTCGGACAAATCCAAGAGACCCAGTACTTC. Protein: CASSFGQIQETQYF.

A remark on this clone: Here the CDR3 omits its conserved ending phenylalanine or tryptophan, so a read error is the likely source. The limits of the CDR3 on the DNA are not certain, so only TCRdb's listed CDR3 is given. V gene TRBV10-1 combines with J gene TRBJ1-2; TRBD1, the table's D call, lacks a check against the DNA. Germline loops: CDR1 WNHNN, CDR2 SYGVQD (reference sequence). Ends included, the CDR3 has 10 residues. CDR3 region: CASSESSNGA.

The genes are TRBV29-1 and TRBJ1-1; 7 nucleotides agree with TRBD1. This CDR3 has 12 amino acids. V was pared by 7 bases and J by 5 bases, with 7 bases of the junction left unmatched. The germline V gene has CDR1 SQVTM and CDR2 ANQGSEA. CDR3 loop: CSGGGAWTEAFF. DNA for the CDR3: TGCAGCGGAGGGGGCGCGTGGACTGAAGCTTTCTTT.

The rearrangement joins TRBV4-1 to TRBJ2-7; the match to TRBD2 covers 8 bases. This CDR3 is 15 amino acids long. The V and J ends lost 1 base and 2 bases, in that order; junction bases with no gene match: 4. The germline V gene encodes CDR1 MGHRA and CDR2 YSYEKL. The CDR3 DNA is TGCGCCAGCAGCCAAGTGGAGCGGGGGACCTACGAGCAGTACTTC. The encoded protein is CASSQVERGTYEQYF.

This clone was picked up a small number of times. This CDR3 is CASSYSDNYGYTF. In nucleotides, the CDR3 is TGTGCCAGCAGTTATTCAGATAACTATGGCTACACCTTC. The gene calls are TRBV6-5 and TRBJ1-2; D is unclear. Germline V gene sequence: CDR1 MNHEY, CDR2 SVGAGI. V was pared by 3 bases and J by 1 base, with 6 bases between. There are 13 residues in the CDR3.

This clone appeared once. The chain links TRBV29-1 to TRBJ1-4; possibly TRBD1 for D (6 bases). The germline V gene encodes CDR1 SQVTM and CDR2 ANQGSEA. This CDR3 has 15 residues. Trimming took off 6 bases at V and 4 bases at J, with 18 bases between the two ends. The CDR3 sequence: CSVFADSPHNEKLFF. The DNA of the CDR3 is TGCAGCGTCTTTGCGGACAGTCCTCATAATGAAAAACTGTTTTTT.

V and J are TRBV6-1 and TRBJ1-1; the match to TRBD1 covers 7 bases. Germline CDR1 is MNHNS and CDR2 is SASEGT. The length of the CDR3 is 15 residues. The V segment lost 7 bases and the J segment 0 bases; nucleotides outside the gene matches: 8. Here the CDR3 reads CASTRQGDMNTEAFF. The CDR3 DNA sequence: TGTGCCAGCACAAGACAGGGAGATATGAACACTGAAGCTTTCTTT.

This clone was counted between two and nine times. The rearrangement uses TRBV7-9 and TRBJ2-3; possibly TRBD1 for D (6 bases). CDR1 SEHNR and CDR2 FQNEAQ come from the germline V gene (reference sequence). The CDR3 totals 16 residues. V was trimmed by 0 bases and J by 5 bases, leaving 15 bases between them. The CDR3 protein is CASSLAPGTDRDTQYF. The CDR3 DNA sequence: TGTGCCAGCAGCTTAGCTCCCGGGACGGACAGAGATACGCAGTATTTT. The full variable domain, its missing parts supplied by reference TRBV7-9 and TRBJ2-3, is DTGVSQNPRHKITKRGQNVTFRCDPISEHNRLYWYRQTLGQGPEFLTYFQNEAQLEKSRLLSDRFSAERPKGSFSTLEIQRTEQGDSAMYLCASSLAPGTDRDTQYFGPGTRLTVL.

The chain recombines TRBV10-3 with TRBJ2-7; 7 bases are shared with TRBD2. V was clipped by 8 bases and J by 2 bases; unmatched bases: 3. From germline, CDR1 is ENHRY and CDR2 SYGVKD. The CDR3 loop spans 12 amino acids. The CDR3 bases are TGTGCCATCGGAACTAGCGCCTACGAGCAGTACTTC. Translating gives CAIGTSAYEQYF.

This clone was picked up a small number of times. The CDR3 DNA reads as TGTGCCAGCAGGTCGAGGACAGGGGGCCTTACACCGATTTCCTACGAGCAGTACTTC. Its translation: CASRSRTGGLTPISYEQYF. The chain employs TRBV2 and TRBJ2-7; TRBD1 matches at 11 bases. Germline assignment: CDR1 SNHLY and CDR2 FYNNEI. Germline trimming cut 6 bases from V and 1 base from J; bases unmatched to any gene: 17. This CDR3 has 19 amino acids.

The gene calls are TRBV5-1 and TRBJ2-1; 13 bases are a match to TRBD2. With V trimmed by 3 bases and J by 7 bases, 13 bases remained unmatched. Germline-derived CDR1 and CDR2 are SGHRS and YFSETQ. The CDR3 is made up of 18 amino acids. CDR3 DNA sequence: TGCGCCAGCAGCTCCGCGGGACTAGCGGGGCCGCTAAGGAATGAGCAGTTCTTC. This encodes CASSSAGLAGPLRNEQFF.

The chain has TRBV2 and TRBJ2-2; weak D call: TRBD1 (6 bases). The CDR3 is 13 residues long. CDR1 is SNHLY and CDR2 is FYNNEI in the germline V gene. Trimming took 11 bases from V and 4 from J, leaving 14 bases between them. CDR3 sequence reads: CACSGHRTGELFF. CDR3 nucleotide sequence: TGTGCCTGCTCGGGACATCGCACCGGGGAGCTGTTTTTT.

This chain connects TRBV27 to TRBJ2-7; 9 bases are shared with TRBD1. The CDR3 runs to 14 residues. The trim removed 4 bases at V and 3 bases at J, leaving 4 bases unmatched. Germline lookup yields CDR1 MNHEY and CDR2 SMNVEV (reference sequence). The CDR3 DNA is TGTGCCAGCAGTTGGGGACAGGGAGGCTACGAGCAGTACTTC. It specifies CASSWGQGGYEQYF.

The chain employs TRBV27 and TRBJ1-6, with D tentatively TRBD1 (6 bases). The CDR3 runs to 16 residues. V lost 5 bases and J 10 bases, leaving 21 bases between the germline ends. The germline CDR1 and CDR2 sequences are MNHEY and SMNVEV (reference sequence). The CDR3 spells CASSPYPGGSGSPLHF. The CDR3 bases are TGTGCCAGCAGTCCCTATCCGGGGGGCAGTGGATCACCCCTCCACTTT.

This chain links TRBV11-2 with TRBJ2-1; 11 nucleotides align to TRBD2. CDR1 is SGHAT and CDR2 is FQNNGV in the germline V gene. J was trimmed by 4 bases and V by 1 base; bases with no gene match: 3. This CDR3 spans 16 amino acids. The CDR3 bases are TGTGCCAGCAGCTTAGGTAGCGGGAGGGCTTACAATGAGCAGTTCTTC. This encodes CASSLGSGRAYNEQFF.

The chain combines TRBV5-6 with TRBJ2-1; 7 bases are shared with TRBD2. The CDR3 extends over 14 amino acids. J was trimmed by 4 bases and V by 6 bases; bases with no gene match: 7. From germline, CDR1 is SGHDT and CDR2 YYEEEE. This chain's CDR3 is CASTQRGGYNEQFF. Here the CDR3 DNA reads TGTGCCAGCACCCAGCGGGGCGGGTACAATGAGCAGTTCTTC.